This T cell receptor (beta chain) was captured in a study of identifying expanded T cells in peripheral blood (dated by TCRdb to 2018 to 2020). About the full investigation: Four technical replicates, made by sequencing separate aliquots from the same pool of genomic DNA, were compared pairwise.

A remark on this clone: No antigen is known for it. Within one base of it there is no much larger clone, and no base qualities were kept.

The paper as a whole reports these results and caveats: In all healthy donors, the variance in clone template counts between samples taken roughly 14 days apart rose significantly as total template count increased. The authors expected biological variance in healthy repertoires might increase further over much longer intervals such as months to years. The binomial model flagged about 1.2 differentially abundant clones between technical replicates, compared with about 16.4 over about two weeks and 19 over four weeks. Across all healthy-donor time intervals, the beta-binomial model significantly cut both the number of clones called differentially abundant and the false-positive rate.

TCRbeta CDR3 regions were profiled by bias-controlled multiplex PCR amplification of genomic DNA with the immunoSEQ Assay. Processing in the source paper ran as follows. The absolute abundance of each unique TCRbeta CDR3 region was quantified after sequences were collapsed and filtered. Differential abundance was tested with two models: a binomial (Fisher-equivalent) model and a beta-binomial model that adds time-dependent variance fitted from healthy donors. Clones with fewer than 5 combined templates were removed, and differential abundance was called for clones with a Benjamini-Hochberg FDR below 0.01. The form v = (b*log(k)+a)^2 was used to model beta-binomial variance as a function of total template count across the two samples. In TCRdb, the immuneACCESS table is reduced to in-frame sequences with V and J assigned. These tables do not hold every clone; where another copy was compared, an unresolved V gene accounts for under half, and the others remain unexplained. D and trimming were read from the DNA, whereas the V and J calls and clone size are those reported in that table. The sample table records approximately 100,000 clones; approximately 90% of these occur just once. Approximately 16% of the sample is held by the ten biggest clonotypes.

No immune events, such as infections, were documented for the healthy donors during the collection period. Time-dependent variance in a beta-binomial model of T-cell clone differential abundance was calibrated using healthy-donor blood repertoires as a training cohort. The training cohort comprised about ten healthy donors, 3 female and 7 male. An age range of roughly 29 to 70 years, with an average of roughly 40 years, was recorded for the donors. Whole blood, obtained from a commercial supplier, was collected from each healthy donor at three time points spaced roughly 14 days apart. Genomic DNA was extracted from unsorted whole blood for immunosequencing. The germline V gene encodes CDR1 PRHDT and CDR2 FYEKMQ (reference sequence). V sheds 0 bases and J sheds 4 bases, leaving 8 bases between their ends. There are 14 amino acids in the CDR3, from cysteine to phenylalanine inclusive. CDR3 DNA only is kept here, 42 bases in frame from base 1.

The sequenced sample was blood. The clonotype was recovered from a person aged 18 to 70 in good health. The rearranged chain carries TRBV13 and TRBJ2-3; TRBD1 is a weak D gene call, 5 bases matching. The CDR3 region: CASSLGPGSDTQYF. The DNA sequence is as follows: TGTGCCAGCAGCTTAGGTCCAGGGTCAGATACGCAGTATTTT.